What follows describes a single T cell receptor beta chain. The antigen is unknown. This sample was included in a study of CD8+CD57+ T cells in acquired aplastic anemia. Study-wide background: Sorted CD4+ and CD8+ cells gave an average of approximately 3.1 ug of DNA.

It was genomic DNA that served as the template for profiling TCR beta VDJ and CDR3. TCRdb independently ran MiXCR on the reads; one entry per CDR3 protein. The sample shows around 210,000 distinct CDR3 sequences, 60% to 80% of them seen only once. The germline gives CDR1 SQVTM, CDR2 ANQGSEA. V shed 3 bases and J shed 10 bases, with 10 bases lying between them. The CDR3 consists of 11 residues. An expansion of CD8+CD57+ cells by flow cytometry had been shown in patients chosen for sequencing. Patient blood was sampled before any therapy had been received. General study points: Patients and controls were not found to differ significantly in CD8+ Simpson's diversity. Under 35 was the count of CD8+ CDR3 sequences that patients shared with controls.

This receptor was obtained from a human donor with aplastic anemia. The sample taken for sequencing was sorted CD4+, CD8+, or CD8+CD57+ T cells (not recorded which) from PBMCs. The chain carries TRBV29-1 and TRBJ2-1; D is undetermined. The CDR3 sequence: CSVDVALEQFF. The CDR3 DNA sequence: TGCAGCGTTGACGTGGCTTTGGAGCAGTTCTTC.